These 20 T cell receptor beta chains were all obtained from the same sample, sequenced in a study of breast tumors, draining lymph nodes, adjacent tissues. Breast cancer patients provided tissue from their axillary draining lymph nodes. One entry per CDR3 protein results from TCRdb running MiXCR on the multiplex PCR reads. The sample has around 130,000 distinct CDR3 sequences, approximately 21% seen once. Input material: axillary lymph node tissue. These receptors all come from a female donor with breast cancer. Some clones in this sample may be carry-over from other donors' samples.

This clonotype was seen once. A read error may account for a junction end that differs from germline. This rearrangement joins TRBV9 to TRBJ2-3; D not resolved. The CDR3 has 15 residues. Germline loops: CDR1 SGDLS, CDR2 YYNGEE. CDR3 in DNA: TGTGCCGGCAGCCAAGAGGAGTCTTCCCCATATACGCAGTATTTT. This codes for CAGSQEESSPYTQYF.

The chain couples TRBV18 to TRBJ2-1; D is unresolved. The CDR3 contains 13 residues. Germline V gives CDR1 KGHSH, CDR2 LQKENI. The V and J ends lost 3 bases and 7 bases respectively, with 10 bases between them. The CDR3 bases are TGTGCCAGCTCACCGTCCTGGCGGAATGAGCAGTTCTTC. It yields the protein CASSPSWRNEQFF.

This clonotype was recorded only once. A clone one base away is much larger, so this may be a read error. Here the CDR3 DNA reads TGTGCCAGCTCCGGCGCGGCGGGAGTTTATGAGCAGTCCTTC. Encoded protein: CASSGAAGVYEQSF. This chain links TRBV18 with TRBJ2-1; 7 bases are shared with TRBD2. The CDR3 is 14 residues long. Per germline, CDR1 KGHSH and CDR2 LQKENI.

The rearrangement links TRBV14 to TRBJ2-5; 7 nucleotides match TRBD2. The CDR3 is made up of 14 amino acids. Losses at the gene ends were 5 bases for V and 3 bases for J; bases not matched to a gene: 6. Germline lookup yields CDR1 SGHDN and CDR2 FVKESK. CDR3 loop: CASSTGLLKETQYF. CDR3 DNA sequence: TGTGCCAGCAGCACGGGACTACTGAAAGAGACCCAGTACTTC.

This clonotype was seen at least ten times. The chain is built from TRBV6-5 and TRBJ2-7; either TRBD1 or TRBD2 may supply D (5 bases each). Germline-derived CDR1 and CDR2 are MNHEY and SVGAGI. V gave up 0 bases and J gave up 2 bases, with 14 bases separating them. This CDR3 contains 16 residues. CDR3 residues: CASSYSMQGAPYEQYF. In DNA, the CDR3 is TGTGCCAGCAGTTACTCGATGCAGGGAGCCCCCTACGAGCAGTACTTC.

Remarks on this clonotype: One base away lies a much larger clone, so this may be a sequencing read error. This chain links TRBV12-3 or TRBV12-4 with TRBJ2-2; the D gene is possibly TRBD2 (7 bases). The CDR3 length is 11 residues. CDR3 nucleotides: TGTGCCAGCAGTTCAAGGGGGGGGCTGTTTTTT. This translates into CASSSRGGLFF.

This clonotype came up many times. The chain links TRBV9 to TRBJ1-2; D remains unclear. The CDR3 has 14 residues. Germline V gene sequence: CDR1 SGDLS, CDR2 YYNGEE. Deletions cut 4 bases from V and 4 bases from J, with 14 bases between. The CDR3 loop reads CASSPGRSFYGYTF. The CDR3 nucleotides read TGTGCCAGCAGCCCCGGCCGGAGCTTCTATGGCTACACCTTC.

This clonotype was counted many times. The chain links TRBV7-9 to TRBJ2-2; D might be TRBD1 or TRBD2, each matching 5 bases. The CDR3 has 13 residues. Trimming cost V 8 bases and J 4 bases, with 11 bases left between them. The germline CDR1 and CDR2 sequences are SEHNR and FQNEAQ (reference sequence). The CDR3 sequence is CASVLGVTGELFF. DNA for the CDR3: TGTGCCAGCGTACTAGGGGTCACCGGGGAGCTGTTTTTT. The whole variable domain, remainder taken from reference TRBV7-9 and TRBJ2-2, is DTGVSQNPRHKITKRGQNVTFRCDPISEHNRLYWYRQTLGQGPEFLTYFQNEAQLEKSRLLSDRFSAERPKGSFSTLEIQRTEQGDSAMYLCASVLGVTGELFFGEGSRLTVL.

To note about this clonotype: Possible read error: a much larger clone is one base away. The chain joins TRBV20-1 to TRBJ2-5; D is possibly TRBD2 (5 bases). The germline gives CDR1 DFQATT, CDR2 SNEGSKA (reference sequence). The CDR3 consists of 12 residues. CDR3 region: CSPGGYQETQYF. CDR3 nucleotides: TGCAGCCCAGGCGGGTACCAAGAGACCCAGTACTTC.

This clonotype was observed at least ten times. The V call is TRBV5-5, the J call TRBJ1-3; D is undetermined. CDR1 SGHKS and CDR2 YYEKEE come from the germline V gene (reference sequence). The CDR3 totals 17 residues. V lost 1 base and J 0 bases, leaving 14 bases between the germline ends. The CDR3 DNA follows: TGTGCCAGCAGCTTGAGGACGGTCGGGTTCTCTGGAAACACCATATATTTT. Its translation: CASSLRTVGFSGNTIYF.

This clonotype appeared many times. The rearrangement joins TRBV10-2 to TRBJ2-7; 8 nucleotides match TRBD1. Germline CDR1 is WSHSY and CDR2 is SAAADI. V shed 4 bases, J shed 5 bases, and the junction held 7 bases outside the gene matches. The CDR3 length is 14 residues. CDR3 loop: CASSGQGQMNEQYF. CDR3 nucleotide sequence: TGCGCCAGCAGTGGACAGGGGCAGATGAACGAGCAGTACTTC.

This clonotype came up many times. V and J are TRBV27 and TRBJ2-7; 8 bases match TRBD2. V was clipped by 5 bases and J by 4 bases; unmatched bases: 13. The germline CDR1 and CDR2 sequences are MNHEY and SMNVEV (reference sequence). The CDR3 totals 16 residues. CDR3 bases: TGTGCCAGCAGTGGCCCGGTCAGCGGGAGTTTATACGAGCAGTACTTC. Its translation is CASSGPVSGSLYEQYF.

This clonotype came up many times. The chain recombines TRBV6-5 with TRBJ1-6; no clear D. The CDR3 is 13 amino acids. Germline V CDR1 and CDR2: MNHEY, SVGAGI. V was shortened by 8 bases and J by 7 bases, with 12 bases between the two germline ends. CDR3 coding DNA: TGTGCCAGCGAGAAAAATAGAAATTCACCCCTCCACTTT. Translating it yields CASEKNRNSPLHF.

This clonotype came up a few times. The J gene is TRBJ2-1, the V gene TRBV19; weak D call: TRBD1 (6 bases). Germline V gene sequence: CDR1 LNHDA, CDR2 SQIVND (reference sequence). The CDR3 runs to 11 residues. V dropped 4 bases and J dropped 13 bases, with 11 bases sitting between them. The CDR3 loop reads CASSTRQEQFF. CDR3 nucleotide sequence: TGTGCCAGTAGTACCCGACAGGAACAGTTCTTC.

This clonotype has just one count. This may arise from a read error, as a much more abundant clone is one base away. Written as DNA, the CDR3 is TGCAGTGCTAGAGAACGCATACGTACTACTGTGGCCTTT. This gives the protein CSARERIRTTVAF. V is TRBV20-1 and J is TRBJ1-6; D uncertain. Germline V gene data show CDR1 as DFQATT and CDR2 as SNEGSKA (reference sequence). CDR3 length: 13 residues.

Only a few counts were recorded for this clonotype. The rearrangement links TRBV5-1 to TRBJ2-4; a possible D gene is TRBD1 (6 bases). Germline V CDR1 and CDR2: SGHRS, YFSETQ. This CDR3 has 15 residues. Trimming removed 0 bases from V and 2 bases from J, with 9 bases in between. This CDR3 is CASSLGQGSKNIQYF. In nucleotides, the CDR3 is TGCGCCAGCAGCTTGGGGCAGGGGTCCAAAAACATTCAGTACTTC.

This clonotype was observed at least ten times. The genes are TRBV27 and TRBJ2-5, with D uncertain. The ends were cut back, 2 bases at V and 0 bases at J, with 4 bases in the middle. The CDR3 runs to 13 residues. The germline gives CDR1 MNHEY, CDR2 SMNVEV (reference sequence). The CDR3: CASSLRYQETQYF. The CDR3 DNA sequence: TGTGCCAGCAGTTTACGGTACCAAGAGACCCAGTACTTC.

This clonotype has at least ten counts. This chain uses TRBV7-3 with TRBJ2-3, with 7 bases matching TRBD1. This CDR3 comprises 15 residues. Trimming cost V 4 bases and J 6 bases; bases outside gene matches: 10. Per germline, CDR1 SGHTA and CDR2 FQGTGA. In DNA, the CDR3 is TGTGCCAGCAGCTCGAGACAGGGAGCGTTGGATACGCAGTATTTT. As protein: CASSSRQGALDTQYF.

At least ten counts were recorded for this clonotype. J is TRBJ2-3 and V is TRBV9, with TRBD1 as a possible D gene (6 bases). This CDR3 region has 13 residues. The V gene lost 0 bases and the J gene lost 5 bases, with 7 bases spanning the gap. CDR1 and CDR2 (germline): SGDLS, YYNGEE. CDR3 amino acids: CASSVGGLDTQYF. As DNA, the CDR3 is TGTGCCAGCAGCGTAGGGGGGCTAGATACGCAGTATTTT.

This clonotype was seen at least ten times. J is TRBJ2-6 and V is TRBV7-8; weak D call: TRBD1 (5 bases). V was clipped by 5 bases and J by 0 bases, with 14 bases between them. Per the germline V gene, CDR1 is SGHVS and CDR2 is FQNEAQ. This CDR3 is built from 17 residues. The DNA of the CDR3 is TGTGCCAGCAGCGACAGTTTATTGGGCTCTGGGGCCAACGTCCTGACTTTC. Its protein is CASSDSLLGSGANVLTF.